Each of the 5 T cell receptor beta chains below was sequenced from the same sample in a study of blood T cell repertoires in COVID-19 (dated by TCRdb to 2018 to 2021). Library generation was performed with the immunoSEQ multiplex PCR assay. TCRdb retrieved this table from immuneACCESS and kept in-frame rearrangements only. Not all clones are present; in checked studies, unresolved V genes account for under half, and no reason is known for the remainder. In this sample the table shows 150,000 to 200,000 clones, 87% of which occur a single time. Of the sample, about a fifth falls within the top ten clones. Sequences were obtained from peripheral blood. The source is a man aged 60 to 69 with active or convalescent COVID-19.

CDR3: CASSPSAGTGGTGNTIYF. The CDR3 region has the DNA TGTGCCAGCTCACCATCGGCCGGGACAGGGGGAACTGGAAACACCATATATTTT. V usage is TRBV18 and J usage is TRBJ1-3; 11 bases are a match to TRBD1. After removal of 2 bases from V and 2 bases from J, the junction contained 8 bases not matched to a gene. The CDR3 is 18 amino acids. Germline V gene data show CDR1 as KGHSH and CDR2 as LQKENI.

The rearrangement links TRBV6-5 to TRBJ1-2; 10 bases align to TRBD1. The V gene's germline CDR1 is MNHEY and CDR2 SVGAGI. CDR3 size: 15 residues. Trimming removed 7 bases from V and 4 bases from J; junction bases left unmatched: 9. This CDR3 is CASMYSGQGTYGYTF. CDR3 DNA sequence: TGTGCCAGCATGTATTCGGGACAGGGGACCTATGGCTACACCTTC.

The chain uses TRBV7-6 and TRBJ2-7, with D possibly being TRBD2 (6 bases). CDR3 size: 17 residues. Germline lookup yields CDR1 SGHVS and CDR2 FNYEAQ. V dropped 0 bases and J dropped 2 bases, with 17 bases sitting between them. In DNA form, the CDR3 reads TGTGCCAGCAGCTTAGCACCTCCGGGACTGAGTACCTACGAGCAGTACTTC. This translates into CASSLAPPGLSTYEQYF.

By sample share, this clone is large. V is TRBV19 and J is TRBJ1-1; 7 nucleotides align to TRBD1. Germline V lookup: CDR1 LNHDA, CDR2 SQIVND (reference sequence). The CDR3 runs to 16 residues. The V segment lost 6 bases and the J segment 0 bases; nucleotides outside the gene matches: 10. The CDR3 DNA sequence: TGTGCCAGTAGGGAGATCTGGACAGGAATGAACACTGAAGCTTTCTTT. Encoded protein: CASREIWTGMNTEAFF. Complete variable domain (other parts from reference TRBV19 and TRBJ1-1): DGGITQSPKYLFRKEGQNVTLSCEQNLNHDAMYWYRQDPGQGLRLIYYSQIVNDFQKGDIAEGYSVSREKKESFPLTVTSAQKNPTAFYLCASREIWTGMNTEAFFGQGTRLTVV.

This rearrangement joins TRBV11-2 to TRBJ1-2; 7 bases match TRBD1. The V and J ends lost 4 bases and 0 bases, in that order; junction bases with no gene match: 11. Germline V lookup: CDR1 SGHAT, CDR2 FQNNGV. The CDR3 runs to 17 residues. CDR3 nucleotide sequence: TGTGCCAGCAGCTCGGTCCGGGACAGTCTAACTAACTATGGCTACACCTTC. Translating gives CASSSVRDSLTNYGYTF.